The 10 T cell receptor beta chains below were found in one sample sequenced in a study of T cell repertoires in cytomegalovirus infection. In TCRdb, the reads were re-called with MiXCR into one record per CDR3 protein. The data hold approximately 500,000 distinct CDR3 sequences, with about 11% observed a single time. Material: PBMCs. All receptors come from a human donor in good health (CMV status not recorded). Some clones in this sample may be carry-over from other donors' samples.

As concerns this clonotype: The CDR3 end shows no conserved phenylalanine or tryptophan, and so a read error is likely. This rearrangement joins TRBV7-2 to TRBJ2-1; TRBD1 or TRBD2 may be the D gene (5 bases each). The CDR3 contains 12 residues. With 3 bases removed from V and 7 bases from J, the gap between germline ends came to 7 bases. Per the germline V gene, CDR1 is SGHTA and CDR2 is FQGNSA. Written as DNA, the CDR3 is TGTGCCAGCAGCTTGGGGGTAAATGAGCAGTTCGTC. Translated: CASSLGVNEQFV.

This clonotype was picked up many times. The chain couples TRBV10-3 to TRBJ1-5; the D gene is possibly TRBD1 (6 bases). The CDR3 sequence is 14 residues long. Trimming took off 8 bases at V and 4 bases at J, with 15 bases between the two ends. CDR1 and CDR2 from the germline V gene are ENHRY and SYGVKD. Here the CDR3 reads CAIGEVGANQPQHF. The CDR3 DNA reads TGTGCCATCGGGGAGGTGGGGGCGAATCAGCCCCAGCATTTT.

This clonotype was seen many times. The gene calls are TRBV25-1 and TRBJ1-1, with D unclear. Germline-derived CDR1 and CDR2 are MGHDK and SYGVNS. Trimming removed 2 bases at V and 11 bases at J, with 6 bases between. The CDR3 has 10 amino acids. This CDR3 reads CASSEMGAFF. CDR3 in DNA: TGTGCCAGCAGTGAAATGGGGGCTTTCTTT.

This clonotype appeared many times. CDR3 DNA: TGTGCCATCAGTGAGCCCCTCGGGGGTTACAATGAGCAGTTCTTC. Its protein is CAISEPLGGYNEQFF. The chain joins TRBV10-3 to TRBJ2-1; TRBD2 might be the D (6 bases). The ends were cut back, 2 bases at V and 4 bases at J, with 12 bases in the middle. The CDR3 loop spans 15 amino acids. Germline assignment: CDR1 ENHRY and CDR2 SYGVKD.

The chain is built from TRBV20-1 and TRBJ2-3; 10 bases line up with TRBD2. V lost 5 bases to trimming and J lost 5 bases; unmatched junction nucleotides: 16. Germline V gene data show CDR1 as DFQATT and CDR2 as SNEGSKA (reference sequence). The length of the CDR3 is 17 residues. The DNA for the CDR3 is TGCAGTGCTGCGCGGCCCCTCGGGACTAGCGAGATAGATACGCAGTATTTT. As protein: CSAARPLGTSEIDTQYF.

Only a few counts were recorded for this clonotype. CDR3 DNA sequence: TGTGCCAGCAGCCCGAAGACTAGCGGGGTTGAGCAGTTCTTC. It encodes CASSPKTSGVEQFF. J is TRBJ2-1 and V is TRBV7-3, with 11 bases lining up with TRBD2. Unmatched junction bases numbered 6, after V lost 5 bases and J lost 9 bases. The V gene's germline CDR1 is SGHTA and CDR2 FQGTGA. The CDR3 consists of 14 residues.

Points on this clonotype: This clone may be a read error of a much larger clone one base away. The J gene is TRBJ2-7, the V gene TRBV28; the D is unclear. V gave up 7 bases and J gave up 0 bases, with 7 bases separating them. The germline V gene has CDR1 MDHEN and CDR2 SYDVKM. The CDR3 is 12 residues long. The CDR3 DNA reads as TGTGCCAGCATCAACAGCTCCTACGAGCAGTACTTC. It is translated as CASINSSYEQYF.

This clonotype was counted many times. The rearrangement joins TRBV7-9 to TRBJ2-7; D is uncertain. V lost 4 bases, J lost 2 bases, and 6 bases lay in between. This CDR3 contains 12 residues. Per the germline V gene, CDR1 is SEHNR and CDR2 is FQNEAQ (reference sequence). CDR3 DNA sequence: TGTGCCAGCAGCTCCTCCCCCTACGAGCAGTACTTC. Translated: CASSSSPYEQYF.

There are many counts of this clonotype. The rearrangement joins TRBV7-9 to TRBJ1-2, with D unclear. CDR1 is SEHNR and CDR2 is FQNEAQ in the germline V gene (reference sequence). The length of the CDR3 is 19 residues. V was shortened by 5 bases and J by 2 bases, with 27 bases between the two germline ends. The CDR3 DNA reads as TGTGCCAGCAGCCTCCACCTTCTAGGACGCTTACAAGGCAACTATGGCTACACCTTC. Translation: CASSLHLLGRLQGNYGYTF. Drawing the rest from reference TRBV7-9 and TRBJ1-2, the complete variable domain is DTGVSQNPRHKITKRGQNVTFRCDPISEHNRLYWYRQTLGQGPEFLTYFQNEAQLEKSRLLSDRFSAERPKGSFSTLEIQRTEQGDSAMYLCASSLHLLGRLQGNYGYTFGSGTRLTVV.

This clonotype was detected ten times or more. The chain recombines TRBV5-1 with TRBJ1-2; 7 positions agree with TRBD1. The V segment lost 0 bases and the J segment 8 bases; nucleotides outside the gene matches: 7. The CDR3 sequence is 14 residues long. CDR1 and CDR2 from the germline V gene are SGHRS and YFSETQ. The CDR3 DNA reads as TGCGCCAGCAGCTTGGCCACAGGGGCTGAAGGCTACACCTTC. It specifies CASSLATGAEGYTF. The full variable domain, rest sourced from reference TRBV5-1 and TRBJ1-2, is KAGVTQTPRYLIKTRGQQVTLSCSPISGHRSVSWYQQTPGQGLQFLFEYFSETQRNKGNFPGRFSGRQFSNSRSEMNVSTLELGDSALYLCASSLATGAEGYTFGSGTRLTVV.